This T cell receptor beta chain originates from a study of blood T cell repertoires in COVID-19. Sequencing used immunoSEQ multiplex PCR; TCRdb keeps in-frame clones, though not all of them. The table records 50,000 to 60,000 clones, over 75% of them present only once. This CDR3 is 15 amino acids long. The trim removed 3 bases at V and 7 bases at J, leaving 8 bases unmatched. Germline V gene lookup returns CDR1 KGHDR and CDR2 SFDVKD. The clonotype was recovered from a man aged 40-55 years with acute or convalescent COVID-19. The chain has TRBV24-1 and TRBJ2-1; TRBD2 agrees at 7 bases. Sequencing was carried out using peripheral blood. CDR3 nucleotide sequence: TGTGCCACCAGTGATCCTGCGGGAGAGAAGAATGAGCAGTTCTTC. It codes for CATSDPAGEKNEQFF.